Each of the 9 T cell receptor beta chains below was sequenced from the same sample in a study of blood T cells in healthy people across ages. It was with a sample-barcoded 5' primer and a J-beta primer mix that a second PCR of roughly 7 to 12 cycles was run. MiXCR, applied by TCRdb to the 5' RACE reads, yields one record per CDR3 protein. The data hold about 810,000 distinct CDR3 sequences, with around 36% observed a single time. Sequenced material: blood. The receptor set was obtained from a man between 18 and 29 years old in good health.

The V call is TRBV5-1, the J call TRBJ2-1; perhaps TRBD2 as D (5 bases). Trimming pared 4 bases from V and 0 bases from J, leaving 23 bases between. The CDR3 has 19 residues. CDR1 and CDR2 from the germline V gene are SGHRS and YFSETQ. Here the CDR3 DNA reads TGCGCCAGCAGCCCCCGAGCGGTCAGGAGAGACAACTCCTACAATGAGCAGTTCTTC. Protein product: CASSPRAVRRDNSYNEQFF.

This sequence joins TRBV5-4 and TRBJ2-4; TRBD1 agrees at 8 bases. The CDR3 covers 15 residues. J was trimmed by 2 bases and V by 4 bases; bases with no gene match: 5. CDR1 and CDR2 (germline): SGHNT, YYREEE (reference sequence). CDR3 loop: CASSTSGGSKNIQYF. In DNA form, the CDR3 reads TGTGCCAGCAGCACGTCAGGGGGCTCCAAAAACATTCAGTACTTC.

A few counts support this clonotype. The CDR3 spells CASSLGSGTRIEKLFF. In nucleotides, the CDR3 is TGTGCCAGCAGCTTAGGGTCGGGGACGCGGATTGAAAAACTGTTTTTT. J is TRBJ1-4 and V is TRBV7-2; weak D call: TRBD1 (5 bases). Germline CDR1 and CDR2: SGHTA and FQGNSA. This CDR3 has 16 residues. V was shortened by 1 base and J by 7 bases, with 16 bases between the two germline ends.

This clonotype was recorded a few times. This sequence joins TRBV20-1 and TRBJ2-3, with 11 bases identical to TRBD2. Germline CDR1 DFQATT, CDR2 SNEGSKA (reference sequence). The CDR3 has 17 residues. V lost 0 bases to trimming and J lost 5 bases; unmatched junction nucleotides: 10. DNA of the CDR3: TGCAGTGCTAGAGATTTTAGCGGGGGGGGATCCAGAGATACGCAGTATTTT. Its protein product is CSARDFSGGGSRDTQYF.

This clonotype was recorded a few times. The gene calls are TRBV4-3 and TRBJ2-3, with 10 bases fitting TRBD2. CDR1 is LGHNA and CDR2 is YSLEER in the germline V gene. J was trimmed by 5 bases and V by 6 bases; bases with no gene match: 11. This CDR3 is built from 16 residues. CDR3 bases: TGCGCCAGCAGTCTAAGCGGGGGGGCCGGAAGAGATACGCAGTATTTT. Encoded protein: CASSLSGGAGRDTQYF.

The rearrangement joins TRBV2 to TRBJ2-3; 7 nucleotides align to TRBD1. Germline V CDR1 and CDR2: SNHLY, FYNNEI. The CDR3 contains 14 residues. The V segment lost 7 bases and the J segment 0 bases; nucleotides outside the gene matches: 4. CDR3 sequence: CASTMDRSTDTQYF. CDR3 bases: TGTGCCAGCACCATGGACAGGAGCACAGATACGCAGTATTTT.

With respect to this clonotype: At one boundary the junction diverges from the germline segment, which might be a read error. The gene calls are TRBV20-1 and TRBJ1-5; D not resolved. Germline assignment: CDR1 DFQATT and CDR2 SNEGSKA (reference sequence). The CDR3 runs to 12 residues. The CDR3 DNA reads TGCAGTGCTAGAGTGAGCAGTCAGCCCCAGCATTTT. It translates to CSARVSSQPQHF.

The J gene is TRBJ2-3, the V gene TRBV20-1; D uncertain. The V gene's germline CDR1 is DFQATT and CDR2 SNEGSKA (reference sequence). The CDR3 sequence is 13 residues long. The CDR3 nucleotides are TGCACCAAACAACCGTGGAACACAGATACGCAGTATTTT. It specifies CTKQPWNTDTQYF.

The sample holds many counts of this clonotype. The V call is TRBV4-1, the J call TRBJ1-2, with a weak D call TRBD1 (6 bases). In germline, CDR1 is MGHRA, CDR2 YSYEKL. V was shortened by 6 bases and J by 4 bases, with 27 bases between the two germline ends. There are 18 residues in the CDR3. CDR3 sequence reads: CASSMGQVGRGRTYGYTF. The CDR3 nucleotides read TGCGCCAGCAGTATGGGACAAGTGGGCCGAGGGAGGACCTATGGCTACACCTTC.